The rows below give T cell receptor beta chains drawn from one sample of a study of technical replicates of blood from several donors. The method was immunoSEQ multiplex PCR; TCRdb's version includes in-frame clones alone and lacks a portion of them. This table holds some 80,000 clones, around 94% found once. The sample taken for sequencing was T cells isolated from PBMCs. These receptors all come from a human donor in good health. The CDR3 runs from the conserved cysteine through the conserved F or W. Fields, in order: CDR3 DNA, CDR3 protein, D gene, clone size, J gene, V gene. D genes are given only for firm matches. Some rows have no size entry. The others give once, few or many, or a class for an expanded clone.

TGTGCCAGCAGCTTAGGTTTAGAAGGACTAGCGGAAAACCAAGAGACCCAGTACTTC | CASSLGLEGLAENQETQYF | TRBD2 | . | TRBJ2-5 | TRBV7-3
TGTGCCAGTACCTCCGGGTGGTCCTACGAGCAGTACTTC | CASTSGWSYEQYF | . | . | TRBJ2-7 | TRBV19
TGTGCCAGCAGGGACAGGGAGAACTATGGCTACACCTTC | CASRDRENYGYTF | TRBD1 | . | TRBJ1-2 | TRBV6-6
TGTGCCAGCACCAGGACAGGGGATGGCTACACCTTC | CASTRTGDGYTF | TRBD1 | . | TRBJ1-2 | TRBV9
TGTGCCAGCAGCCCCCAAGAGCTCAACCTCTATGGCTACACCTTC | CASSPQELNLYGYTF | . | . | TRBJ1-2 | TRBV7-2
TGTGCCAGCAGTGCCCCGACAGGGAACACTGAAGCTTTCTTT | CASSAPTGNTEAFF | . | once | TRBJ1-1 | TRBV6-1
TGCGCCAGCAGCTTGCGAGAGAACACTGAAGCTTTCTTT | CASSLRENTEAFF | . | . | TRBJ1-1 | TRBV5-1
TGTGCCAGCTACTTAACAGGGGCTACCTACGAGCAGTACTTC | CASYLTGATYEQYF | TRBD1 | . | TRBJ2-7 | TRBV2
TGTGCCACCAGCAGAGCGGGAAATACCTACGAGCAGTACTTC | CATSRAGNTYEQYF | . | . | TRBJ2-7 | TRBV15
TGTGCCAGTAGTATGGCTCGAGGGGCGGGAGCCTACGAGCAGTACTTC | CASSMARGAGAYEQYF | TRBD2 | . | TRBJ2-7 | TRBV19